This TCR beta chain was captured in a study of blood T cell repertoires in COVID-19 (dated by TCRdb to about 2020). For the study in its entirety: Samples from collaborators originated in the United States, Italy and Spain and spanned both the acute and convalescent phases of COVID-19. The prospective study material was composed of cDNA or gDNA derived from T cells, B-cell-depleted T cells, or PBMCs. The dataset comprised deeply sampled blood TCRbeta repertoires from subjects exposed to, actively infected with, or recovered from COVID-19. A freely available public database, intended as a resource for researchers studying the immune response to SARS-CoV-2, is where the repertoires were released. The samples were drawn from the first 160 participants of the ongoing ImmuneRACE study and from 1,254 subjects provided by 6 global collaborators. Nearly every sample came with metadata listing a de-identified subject ID, COVID-19 status, age in years and sex. Where HLA class I and class II types were available, the types were taken from metadata supplied by the sample provider, not from assay-based typing. The full study reports these points: How much clinical and demographic metadata was included differed by source and by participant, and the metadata was provided uncurated.

TCRbeta CDR3 regions were amplified from genomic DNA using the immunoSEQ Assay, a bias-controlled multiplex PCR. On the authors' methods: Nucleated cell counts per sample were estimated from amplification of reference gene primers within the assay. To quantify the absolute abundance of each unique TCRbeta CDR3 rearrangement, sequence reads were collapsed and filtered. For each sample, productive Simpson clonality was calculated as the square root of Simpson's diversity index across productive rearrangements. Here the immuneACCESS table is served through TCRdb, limited to in-frame sequences with V and J called. Missing clones are a known gap in these copies; in checked studies unresolved V genes cover under half, and the rest lacks a known reason. The DNA gave D and trimming, while V, J and clone size come from that table. The table for this sample lists approximately 150,000 clones; about 85% of them were counted only once. 5.6% of the sample comes from the top ten.

Participants in the prospective study were aged about 18 to 95 years, lived in 20 to 25 United States geographic areas, and enrolled through a virtual design. To assign participants to cohorts, the prospective study relied on clinical history that participants themselves reported in a screening survey and a study questionnaire. In the prospective study, mobile phlebotomists collected whole blood, serum and a nasopharyngeal or oropharyngeal swab from each participant. Prospective study participants could optionally give additional blood draws and questionnaires over an approximately two-month period. Before DNA extraction, prospective study blood samples were shipped either frozen or at room temperature. The CDR3 runs 15 residues from the cysteine to the phenylalanine. Of all the DNA, just the CDR3 is kept, 45 bases in frame from base 1. Trimming costs V 0 bases and J 1 base, and their ends lie 10 bases apart. The germline V gene sets CDR1 to MNHEY and CDR2 to SVGAGI.

About this clone: Its antigen specificity is not known. Per-base qualities were not stored, and no clone one base away is much larger.

The receptor was derived from a woman aged 40 to 50 with acute COVID-19. The sequence is built from TRBV6-5 and TRBJ2-7, with no confident D gene call. Specimen: PBMCs or T cells enriched from blood (not recorded which). The CDR3 region has the sequence CASSYSSPRSYEQYF. In nucleotides, the sequence is TGTGCCAGCAGTTACTCGAGTCCCAGGTCCTACGAGCAGTACTTC.